Each of the 22 T cell receptor beta chains below was sequenced from the same sample in a study of blood T cells in healthy people across ages. PCR was performed a second time for about 6 to 12 cycles using a sample-barcoded 5' primer and a J-beta primer mix. TCRdb called the 5' RACE reads again in MiXCR, with one record for every CDR3 protein. The sample carries about 580,000 distinct CDR3 sequences, around half recorded once. Sample: blood. These TCRs come from a man at least 80 years old in good health.

V is TRBV21-1 and J is TRBJ2-3. TRBV21-1 is a pseudogene segment. This CDR3 is built from 13 residues. The DNA for the CDR3 is TGTGCCAGCAGCAAACGCGAAGGGGATACGCAGTATTTT. This sequence encodes CASSKREGDTQYF.

This clonotype occurred a few times. A much larger clone lies a single base off, so this may be a read error. The CDR3 sequence is CASSAGGSNEQYF. The CDR3 DNA follows: TGTGCCAGCAGTGCAGGGGGGTCGAATGAGCAGTACTTC. The chain has TRBV6-5 and TRBJ2-5; the D gene is possibly TRBD1 (7 bases). This CDR3 is 13 amino acids long. Deletions cut 5 bases from V and 11 bases from J, with 18 bases between. The germline CDR1 and CDR2 sequences are MNHEY and SVGAGI.

V gene TRBV4-3 combines with J gene TRBJ1-1; TRBD1 agrees at 7 bases. This CDR3 has 15 amino acids. Germline lookup yields CDR1 LGHNA and CDR2 YSLEER. Unmatched junction bases numbered 9, after V lost 4 bases and J lost 4 bases. The CDR3 is CASSPRTGVGTEAFF. CDR3 nucleotide sequence: TGCGCCAGCAGCCCTAGAACAGGGGTGGGCACTGAAGCTTTCTTT.

This clonotype was observed a few times. The chain employs TRBV7-9 and TRBJ1-2; D is unclear. Trimming left V 5 bases short and J 7 bases short, with 14 bases between. This CDR3 spans 13 amino acids. Germline values: CDR1 SEHNR, CDR2 FQNEAQ (reference sequence). The CDR3 bases are TGTGCCAGCAGCGCGAGTCAGAGGGTTGGCTACACCTTC. It yields the protein CASSASQRVGYTF.

This clonotype came up a few times. The chain links TRBV6-2 or TRBV6-3 to TRBJ2-5; D is tentatively TRBD1 or TRBD2 (5 bases each). Germline V gene lookup returns CDR1 MNHEY and CDR2 SVGEGT. V was trimmed by 5 bases and J by 2 bases, leaving 15 bases between them. The CDR3 extends over 15 amino acids. Here the CDR3 DNA reads TGTGCCAGCAGTCGACTATCGGGGCGGCAAGAGACCCAGTACTTC. Protein sequence: CASSRLSGRQETQYF.

The chain employs TRBV9 and TRBJ2-3, with TRBD2 as a possible D gene (6 bases). V shed 0 bases and J shed 3 bases, with 17 bases lying between them. This CDR3 is built from 17 residues. Germline V CDR1 and CDR2: SGDLS, YYNGEE. The CDR3 region has the DNA TGTGCCAGCAGCGTAGATACCTCCGGGACTCCTACAGATACGCAGTATTTT. This sequence encodes CASSVDTSGTPTDTQYF.

This chain links TRBV20-1 with TRBJ2-7; D gene unclear. Trimming left V 3 bases short and J 9 bases short, with 24 bases between. There are 15 residues in the CDR3. In germline, CDR1 is DFQATT, CDR2 SNEGSKA (reference sequence). CDR3 nucleotides: TGCAGTGCTAGCCGCAGTCATCCCCACCGAGACGGGCAGTACTTC. Translation gives CSASRSHPHRDGQYF.

The chain has TRBV5-1 and TRBJ2-7, with D possibly being TRBD1 (5 bases). The CDR3 contains 14 residues. V lost 4 bases and J 0 bases, leaving 11 bases between the germline ends. Per germline, CDR1 SGHRS and CDR2 YFSETQ. CDR3 region: CASSPDRYSYEQYF. CDR3 DNA: TGCGCCAGCAGCCCCGACAGATACTCCTACGAGCAGTACTTC.

Here the CDR3 DNA reads TGCGCCAGCAGCCAAGAGGCCGGGACAGCCCATGGCTACACCTTC. It codes for CASSQEAGTAHGYTF. The chain combines TRBV4-3 with TRBJ1-2; 7 nucleotides line up with TRBD1. Germline CDR1 and CDR2: LGHNA and YSLEER. The CDR3 has 15 amino acids. Trimming at V came to 0 bases and at J to 6 bases, leaving 7 bases not matched to a gene.

The chain has TRBV5-1 and TRBJ2-6, with D maybe TRBD1 (5 bases). The V and J ends lost 4 bases and 0 bases respectively, with 11 bases between them. Germline V lookup: CDR1 SGHRS, CDR2 YFSETQ. This CDR3 is 16 amino acids long. The CDR3 is CASSGALSSGANVLTF. CDR3 coding DNA: TGCGCCAGCAGCGGGGCCCTTTCCTCTGGGGCCAACGTCCTGACTTTC.

The chain links TRBV7-2 to TRBJ1-1; D not certain. Trimming stripped 5 bases from V and 10 bases from J, with 14 bases between. This CDR3 has 12 residues. Per germline, CDR1 SGHTA and CDR2 FQGNSA. CDR3 sequence: CASSASPGRAFF. CDR3 in DNA: TGTGCCAGCAGCGCTTCCCCGGGCCGAGCTTTCTTT. The complete variable domain, with remaining parts taken from reference TRBV7-2 and TRBJ1-1, reads GAGVSQSPSNKVTEKGKDVELRCDPISGHTALYWYRQSLGQGLEFLIYFQGNSAPDKSGLPSDRFSAERTGGSVSTLTIQRTQQEDSAVYLCASSASPGRAFFGQGTRLTVV.

The chain has TRBV12-3 or TRBV12-4 and TRBJ1-2; no clear D. The CDR3 length is 14 residues. V was trimmed by 6 bases and J by 0 bases, leaving 11 bases between them. CDR3 in amino acids: CASRLGSSNYGYTF. The CDR3 DNA sequence: TGTGCCAGCAGGTTGGGCTCTTCTAACTATGGCTACACCTTC.

Turning to this clonotype: A much larger clone differs from this one at a single base, so this may be a read error. The V gene is TRBV20-1, the J gene TRBJ2-1; TRBD1 or TRBD2 may be the D gene (5 bases each). Trimming cost V 8 bases and J 7 bases, with 21 bases left between them. Germline V lookup: CDR1 DFQATT, CDR2 SNEGSKA (reference sequence). This CDR3 comprises 14 residues. The CDR3: CSWGSGSRKNEQFF. The CDR3 DNA reads as TGCAGTTGGGGGTCGGGTAGCCGGAAGAATGAGCAGTTCTTC.

In regard to this clonotype: Mismatch with germline at one junction end may stem from a read error. The chain combines TRBV25-1 with TRBJ1-1; 7 nucleotides match TRBD1. Germline V gene data show CDR1 as MGHDK and CDR2 as SYGVNS. The CDR3 contains 14 residues. CDR3 sequence reads: CATSRQGSGTEAFF. CDR3 coding DNA: TGTGCCACCAGTAGACAGGGATCGGGCACTGAAGCTTTCTTT.

The V call is TRBV12-3 or TRBV12-4, the J call TRBJ2-6, with 7 bases matching TRBD1. The V gene end was trimmed by 6 bases and the J gene end by 2 bases; junction bases not matched to a gene: 1. The CDR3 loop spans 14 amino acids. CDR3 nucleotide sequence: TGTGCCAGCAGAGGACAGGCTGGGGCCAACGTCCTGACTTTC. It is translated as CASRGQAGANVLTF.

The table lists this clonotype with a few counts. The gene calls are TRBV20-1 and TRBJ1-2; no reliable D call. The CDR3 extends over 16 amino acids. The V end was cut by 6 bases, the J end by 2 bases, with 22 bases between. The germline gives CDR1 DFQATT, CDR2 SNEGSKA (reference sequence). The CDR3 spells CSAPSTRLGPNYGYTF. The CDR3 DNA reads TGCAGTGCCCCCTCCACGCGGCTAGGGCCAAACTATGGCTACACCTTC.

The J gene is TRBJ1-1, the V gene TRBV15; D not resolved. Germline CDR1 is LNHNV and CDR2 is YYDKDF (reference sequence). The V and J ends lost 3 bases and 5 bases respectively, with 13 bases between them. The CDR3 is 14 amino acids. CDR3 sequence: CATSSRSPLTEAFF. In nucleotides, the CDR3 is TGTGCCACCAGCAGCCGGTCCCCATTGACTGAAGCTTTCTTT.

The gene calls are TRBV19 and TRBJ2-7, with TRBD1 as a possible D gene (6 bases). V was pared by 10 bases and J by 2 bases, with 21 bases between. The CDR3 covers 15 residues. CDR1 and CDR2 (germline): LNHDA, SQIVND (reference sequence). The CDR3 reads CANRQEPPGAYEQYF. In DNA form, the CDR3 reads TGTGCCAACCGACAGGAACCACCCGGGGCCTACGAGCAGTACTTC.

The gene calls are TRBV2 and TRBJ1-2; 9 positions agree with TRBD1. V lost 1 base to trimming and J lost 3 bases; unmatched junction nucleotides: 3. CDR1 is SNHLY, CDR2 FYNNEI, per germline. CDR3 length equals 15 residues. The chain's CDR3 is CASSEGRTGDYGYTF. The DNA of the CDR3 is TGTGCCAGCAGTGAAGGCCGGACAGGGGACTATGGCTACACCTTC.

The rearrangement joins TRBV11-2 to TRBJ2-5; TRBD2 matches 7 bases. The closer fit of TRBJ2-7 to the DNA end suggests the J call may be wrong. This CDR3 is built from 15 residues. Germline assignment: CDR1 SGHAT and CDR2 FQNNGV. DNA for the CDR3: TGTGCCAGCAGCTCCCTAAGCGGGACCGGATACGAGCAGTACTTC. The encoded protein is CASSSLSGTGYEQYF.

This clonotype was counted only a few times. The rearrangement uses TRBV6-2 or TRBV6-3 and TRBJ1-5, with D unclear. Germline V gene sequence: CDR1 MNHEY, CDR2 SVGEGT. The CDR3 contains 13 residues. V was cut by 6 bases and J by 0 bases, with 6 bases left in between. CDR3 nucleotides: TGTGCCAGCAGCGATTTTAGCAATCAGCCCCAGCATTTT. Amino acids: CASSDFSNQPQHF.

The chain links TRBV5-1 to TRBJ2-5, with D possibly matching TRBD2 (6 bases). Germline V gene lookup returns CDR1 SGHRS and CDR2 YFSETQ. The V gene lost 1 base and the J gene lost 5 bases, with 12 bases spanning the gap. CDR3 length: 14 amino acids. The CDR3 DNA reads TGCGCCAGCAGCTTGCAGTCGGCGGGGGAGACCCAGTACTTC. It translates to CASSLQSAGETQYF.